The 29 T cell receptor beta chains listed next were all sequenced from one sample in a study of memory CD4+ T cells and cytomegalovirus serostatus. Clones were read by immunoSEQ multiplex PCR, and TCRdb kept only the in-frame ones, dropping some. The sample lists about 40,000 clones, around 79% occurring once. Single viable CD3+CD4+CD8-CD45RO+ cells were sorted as the memory CD4+ T cells. The specimen sequenced was memory CD4+ T cells from blood. The source is an adult in good health and CMV-seronegative.

V is TRBV5-6 and J is TRBJ2-7; 9 positions match TRBD1. The V gene end was trimmed by 3 bases and the J gene end by 3 bases; junction bases not matched to a gene: 13. Germline assignment: CDR1 SGHDT and CDR2 YYEEEE. The CDR3 length is 17 residues. CDR3 protein: CASSSKLAGQGFYEQYF. The CDR3, as DNA: TGTGCCAGCAGCTCCAAACTCGCGGGACAGGGATTCTACGAGCAGTACTTC.

The genes are TRBV5-6 and TRBJ2-2; possible D gene TRBD1, 8 bases. The CDR3 has 15 amino acids. V shed 4 bases and J shed 6 bases, with 16 bases lying between them. CDR1 and CDR2 from the germline V gene are SGHDT and YYEEEE. CDR3 region: CASSQPTGGAGELFF. The CDR3 DNA follows: TGTGCCAGCAGCCAACCAACAGGGGGGGCCGGGGAGCTGTTTTTT.

As DNA, the CDR3 is TGTGCCAGCGGGGGCGGGAGTGGGGAGAGCAATCAGCCCCAGCATTTT. This sequence encodes CASGGGSGESNQPQHF. J is TRBJ1-5 and V is TRBV2, with a tentative D call TRBD1 (6 bases). Germline CDR1 and CDR2: SNHLY and FYNNEI. The CDR3 has 16 amino acids. V lost 8 bases and J 1 base, leaving 18 bases between the germline ends.

The CDR3 DNA is TGTGCCAGCTGCCGTCTAACTAGCTTCACAGATACGCAGTATTTT. Translation gives CASCRLTSFTDTQYF. The chain couples TRBV2 to TRBJ2-3; perhaps TRBD2 as D (6 bases). The V and J ends lost 8 bases and 2 bases respectively, with 17 bases between them. The V gene's germline CDR1 is SNHLY and CDR2 FYNNEI. The CDR3 is 15 residues long.

The J gene is TRBJ2-3, the V gene TRBV10-3; D is perhaps TRBD1 or TRBD2 (5 bases each). V lost 5 bases and J lost 5, with 11 bases in between. Germline V gives CDR1 ENHRY, CDR2 SYGVKD. The CDR3 spans 13 residues. The CDR3 here is CAISTPGQDTQYF. The CDR3 DNA follows: TGTGCCATCAGTACCCCGGGGCAAGATACGCAGTATTTT.

The chain couples TRBV27 to TRBJ2-5; 7 bases are shared with TRBD2. This CDR3 region has 12 residues. Germline CDR1 and CDR2: MNHEY and SMNVEV (reference sequence). J lost 11 bases, V lost 1 base, and 4 bases had no gene match. The CDR3 nucleotides read TGTGCCAGCAGTTTATGGGGGAGGGAGCAGTACTTC. Amino acids: CASSLWGREQYF.

The rearrangement links TRBV7-8 to TRBJ1-3; TRBD1 might be the D (6 bases). The CDR3 sequence is 15 residues long. With 5 bases removed from V and 3 bases from J, the gap between germline ends came to 14 bases. CDR1 is SGHVS and CDR2 is FQNEAQ in the germline V gene. CDR3 in amino acids: CASSPGGGVGNTIYF. CDR3 in DNA: TGTGCCAGCAGCCCCGGGGGCGGGGTTGGAAACACCATATATTTT.

The J gene is TRBJ1-1, the V gene TRBV4-1; D is uncertain. Germline lookup yields CDR1 MGHRA and CDR2 YSYEKL. The CDR3 has 17 amino acids. Trimming removed 4 bases at V and 1 base at J, with 19 bases between. The CDR3 DNA is TGCGCCAGCAGCCCGAATCGGCCCGTGCGGGGGAACACTGAAGCTTTCTTT. It yields the protein CASSPNRPVRGNTEAFF.

The rearrangement uses TRBV7-2 and TRBJ1-6; D gene unclear. Trimming stripped 5 bases from V and 7 bases from J, with 15 bases between. CDR1 is SGHTA and CDR2 is FQGNSA in the germline V gene. The CDR3 spans 15 residues. The CDR3 region has the DNA TGTGCCAGCAGCCTAGACCAACGGCTGAATTCACCCCTCCACTTT. Translation gives CASSLDQRLNSPLHF.

The V gene is TRBV7-2, the J gene TRBJ2-1; a weak D match, TRBD1 (5 bases). The CDR3 is 15 amino acids. CDR1 and CDR2 from the germline V gene are SGHTA and FQGNSA. The V and J ends lost 2 bases and 5 bases respectively, with 13 bases between them. CDR3 DNA: TGTGCCAGCAGCTTATCCTGGGGCAATAACAATGAGCAGTTCTTC. Its translation is CASSLSWGNNNEQFF.

The genes are TRBV2 and TRBJ1-5; D unclear. The V gene lost 5 bases and the J gene lost 5 bases, with 19 bases spanning the gap. Germline CDR1 and CDR2: SNHLY and FYNNEI. This CDR3 region has 16 residues. CDR3 in DNA: TGTGCCAGCAGTTCCCGGGCCAGTTTAATAGATCAGCCCCAGCATTTT. Encoded protein: CASSSRASLIDQPQHF.

The chain couples TRBV19 to TRBJ1-2, with D perhaps matching TRBD1 (6 bases). Germline CDR1 LNHDA, CDR2 SQIVND (reference sequence). The V end lost 8 bases, the J end lost 4 bases, and 20 bases lay between the germline ends. CDR3 size: 15 residues. The CDR3, as DNA: TGTGCCAGTGGCCACAGGGAGCGCATAAGCTATGGCTACACCTTC. It codes for CASGHRERISYGYTF.

This chain links TRBV7-3 with TRBJ2-2; 7 positions agree with TRBD1. Germline V lookup: CDR1 SGHTA, CDR2 FQGTGA. CDR3 length: 14 residues. J gave up 6 bases and V 5 bases, and 6 bases lay outside the gene matches. As DNA, the CDR3 is TGTGCCAGCAGCACCGGGACAGCCGCCGGGGAGCTGTTTTTT. It specifies CASSTGTAAGELFF.

The gene calls are TRBV7-9 and TRBJ1-4; 7 bases agree with TRBD1. The V gene's germline CDR1 is SEHNR and CDR2 FQNEAQ (reference sequence). After removal of 4 bases from V and 6 bases from J, the junction contained 8 bases not matched to a gene. This CDR3 is built from 15 residues. For the CDR3, the DNA is TGTGCCAGCAGCTGGAGAGCAACAGGGGATGAAAAACTGTTTTTT. It specifies CASSWRATGDEKLFF.

The gene calls are TRBV5-1 and TRBJ1-6; TRBD1 might be the D (6 bases). This CDR3 comprises 14 residues. Germline-derived CDR1 and CDR2 are SGHRS and YFSETQ. V lost 4 bases and J lost 7, with 12 bases in between. In DNA form, the CDR3 reads TGCGCCAGCAGCGCCGGACAGAGCAATTCACCCCTCCACTTT. Its translation: CASSAGQSNSPLHF.

This clone was detected only once. The V call is TRBV7-2, the J call TRBJ1-1, with TRBD1 as a possible D gene (6 bases). V was trimmed by 1 base and J by 5 bases, leaving 14 bases between them. The CDR3 spans 15 residues. Germline loops: CDR1 SGHTA, CDR2 FQGNSA. The CDR3 is CASSLDRGRWTEAFF. CDR3 nucleotides: TGTGCCAGCAGCTTAGATCGGGGGCGGTGGACTGAAGCTTTCTTT.

This chain links TRBV19 with TRBJ1-2, with D unclear. CDR1 is LNHDA and CDR2 is SQIVND in the germline V gene (reference sequence). V gave up 3 bases and J gave up 8 bases, with 16 bases separating them. The CDR3 loop spans 14 amino acids. The CDR3 bases are TGTGCCAGTAGTATTCTCGTGTCCGCGGGGGGCTACACCTTC. Translating it yields CASSILVSAGGYTF. Supplemented by reference TRBV19 and TRBJ1-2, the full variable domain reads DGGITQSPKYLFRKEGQNVTLSCEQNLNHDAMYWYRQDPGQGLRLIYYSQIVNDFQKGDIAEGYSVSREKKESFPLTVTSAQKNPTAFYLCASSILVSAGGYTFGSGTRLTVV.

The V gene is TRBV19, the J gene TRBJ2-5, with 8 nucleotides matching TRBD2. V was clipped by 10 bases and J by 4 bases; unmatched bases: 2. This CDR3 spans 11 amino acids. Germline assignment: CDR1 LNHDA and CDR2 SQIVND (reference sequence). CDR3 in amino acids: CATGRGETQYF. CDR3 coding DNA: TGTGCCACCGGGAGGGGAGAGACCCAGTACTTC.

This clone has only one observation. V gene TRBV5-8 combines with J gene TRBJ1-1; no definite D call. Trimming removed 3 bases from V and 3 bases from J, with 9 bases in between. Germline V gene lookup returns CDR1 SGHTS and CDR2 YDEGEE. The length of the CDR3 is 13 residues. The DNA for the CDR3 is TGTGCCAGCAGCTGGATGGGTGACACTGAAGCTTTCTTT. Its translation is CASSWMGDTEAFF.

The chain uses TRBV6-5 and TRBJ2-6; maybe TRBD1 (5 bases). The CDR3 runs to 15 residues. Per germline, CDR1 MNHEY and CDR2 SVGAGI. Trimming stripped 6 bases from V and 4 bases from J, with 13 bases between. In DNA, the CDR3 is TGTGCCAGCAGGGTTACAGGAGCCGGGGCCAACGTCCTGACTTTC. Protein: CASRVTGAGANVLTF.

This clone was counted a single time. The rearrangement joins TRBV7-2 to TRBJ1-6; a possible D gene is TRBD1 (6 bases). Deletions cut 8 bases from V and 10 bases from J, with 21 bases between. The germline V gene has CDR1 SGHTA and CDR2 FQGNSA. The CDR3 has 15 residues. CDR3 residues: CASSLEGGRRSPLHF. CDR3 nucleotides: TGTGCCAGCTCCCTCGAGGGGGGACGGAGATCACCCCTCCACTTT.

The chain combines TRBV5-5 with TRBJ2-3; D might be TRBD1 (5 bases). CDR3 length: 15 amino acids. The ends were cut back, 2 bases at V and 2 bases at J, with 12 bases in the middle. The germline gives CDR1 SGHKS, CDR2 YYEKEE (reference sequence). CDR3 nucleotides: TGTGCCAGCAGCTTTCCCCTGACAGACACAGATACGCAGTATTTT. Encoded protein: CASSFPLTDTDTQYF.

This clone has a handful of counts. This chain connects TRBV9 to TRBJ1-4; D is uncertain. Trimming cost V 4 bases and J 5 bases, with 12 bases left between them. Germline values: CDR1 SGDLS, CDR2 YYNGEE. This CDR3 has 14 amino acids. The CDR3: CASSTGGRNEKLFF. The CDR3 coding sequence is TGTGCCAGCAGCACCGGCGGGAGGAATGAAAAACTGTTTTTT. Drawing the rest from reference TRBV9 and TRBJ1-4, the complete variable domain is DSGVTQTPKHLITATGQRVTLRCSPRSGDLSVYWYQQSLDQGLQFLIQYYNGEERAKGNILERFSAQQFPDLHSELNLSSLELGDSALYFCASSTGGRNEKLFFGSGTQLSVL.

The J gene is TRBJ2-1, the V gene TRBV7-2; 8 bases map to TRBD2. Germline V lookup: CDR1 SGHTA, CDR2 FQGNSA. CDR3 length: 15 residues. Trimming took 1 base from V and 5 from J; bases not matched to a gene: 4. DNA of the CDR3: TGTGCCAGCAGCTTAGATGGGACTAGACACAATGAGCAGTTCTTC. Translating gives CASSLDGTRHNEQFF.

V gene TRBV5-1 combines with J gene TRBJ2-5, with a weak D call TRBD1 (6 bases). This CDR3 region has 13 residues. Trimming removed 0 bases at V and 9 bases at J, with 12 bases between. CDR1 and CDR2 from the germline V gene are SGHRS and YFSETQ. As DNA, the CDR3 is TGCGCCAGCAGCTTGGGACAGGACGACGCCCAGTACTTC. It yields the protein CASSLGQDDAQYF.

V and J are TRBV4-3 and TRBJ2-1; 7 bases align to TRBD2. Losses at the gene ends were 0 bases for V and 10 bases for J; bases not matched to a gene: 12. CDR1 LGHNA and CDR2 YSLEER come from the germline V gene. The CDR3 spans 16 residues. DNA for the CDR3: TGCGCCAGCAGCCAAGAACGTGTACTAGCGTTTGGCGAGCAGTTCTTC. This sequence encodes CASSQERVLAFGEQFF.

The rearrangement joins TRBV30 to TRBJ2-7; 10 bases fit TRBD2. Trimming removed 8 bases from V and 7 bases from J; junction bases left unmatched: 11. The CDR3 has 13 residues. Germline CDR1 reads GTSNPN; CDR2 reads SVGIG (reference sequence). This CDR3 reads CAGSRSGGFEQYF. The CDR3 nucleotides read TGTGCCGGAAGTCGTAGCGGGGGGTTTGAGCAGTACTTC.

Remarks on this clone: The germline gene is not matched at one end of the junction; a read error may be the cause. The chain has TRBV7-7 and TRBJ2-2; D ambiguous. The CDR3 length is 15 residues. Germline assignment: CDR1 SSHAT and CDR2 FNYEAQ (reference sequence). Written as DNA, the CDR3 is TGTGCTAGCAGCTTAGGCCAGCCGAACACCGGGGAGCTGTTTTTT. This translates into CASSLGQPNTGELFF.

The rearrangement joins TRBV6-6 to TRBJ2-3; 8 nucleotides align to TRBD2. The CDR3 is made up of 13 amino acids. V shed 4 bases and J 8 bases; nucleotides not matched to a gene: 5. The germline V gene encodes CDR1 MNHNY and CDR2 SVGAGI (reference sequence). The DNA for the CDR3 is TGTGCCAGCAGTTCTAGCGGGCCACGTACGCAGTATTTT. This sequence encodes CASSSSGPRTQYF.